One and the same sample provided the 18 T cell receptor beta chains below, sequenced in a study of cytomegalovirus exposure and HLA in healthy donors. It was with 60 Vbeta and 13 Jbeta primers that the PCR ran. Measured with immunoSEQ multiplex PCR; TCRdb has only the in-frame clones, and not every one. The data contain 100,000 to 150,000 clones, more than 15% of them singletons. The sequenced material came from PBMCs. These receptors originate from a female donor in good health and CMV-seropositive.

This clone appeared a few times. A junction boundary mismatches the germline segment, possibly from a read error. The rearrangement joins TRBV19 to TRBJ1-5; D gene unclear. The CDR3 is 15 amino acids. Germline CDR1 LNHDA, CDR2 SQIVND (reference sequence). This CDR3 reads CASSVSAGTHHPQHF. For the CDR3, the DNA is TGTGCCAGTAGTGTTTCTGCGGGCACGCATCATCCCCAGCATTTT.

Only a few counts were recorded for this clone. The V gene is TRBV6-6, the J gene TRBJ2-3; tentative D call: TRBD1 (5 bases). The CDR3 is 14 amino acids. Germline assignment: CDR1 MNHNY and CDR2 SVGAGI (reference sequence). Deletions cut 3 bases from V and 2 bases from J, with 9 bases between. CDR3 sequence reads: CASSYAGPTDTQYF. The CDR3 bases are TGTGCCAGCAGTTATGCAGGGCCCACAGATACGCAGTATTTT.

This clone turned up a few times. This sequence joins TRBV11-2 and TRBJ2-3; 7 bases are a match to TRBD2. Germline CDR1 SGHAT, CDR2 FQNNGV. Trimming removed 6 bases from V and 0 bases from J; junction bases left unmatched: 3. The CDR3 has 14 residues. The CDR3 nucleotides read TGTGCCAGCAGTTTGCGGGAGAGCACAGATACGCAGTATTTT. Residues: CASSLRESTDTQYF. Based on the CDR3 plus reference TRBV11-2 and TRBJ2-3, the full variable domain is EAGVAQSPRYKIIEKRQSVAFWCNPISGHATLYWYQQILGQGPKLLIQFQNNGVVDDSQLPKDRFSAERLKGVDSTLKIQPAKLEDSAVYLCASSLRESTDTQYFGPGTRLTVL.

This clone was detected only a few times. This chain joins TRBV6-5 and TRBJ2-7; D may be TRBD1 (6 bases). V was clipped by 5 bases and J by 6 bases, with 20 bases between them. The CDR3 sequence is 15 residues long. Germline V gives CDR1 MNHEY, CDR2 SVGAGI. The DNA of the CDR3 is TGTGCCAGCAGTAGGAGTTTGGGGGCGCTCCGCGAGCAGTACTTC. This translates into CASSRSLGALREQYF.

V is TRBV5-1 and J is TRBJ2-2; TRBD1 aligns across 7 bases. Germline values: CDR1 SGHRS, CDR2 YFSETQ. Losses at the gene ends were 3 bases for V and 1 base for J; bases not matched to a gene: 6. The CDR3 runs to 16 residues. The CDR3 DNA follows: TGCGCCAGCAGCTGGACCGGGACAGAGAACACCGGGGAGCTGTTTTTT. It translates to CASSWTGTENTGELFF.

The gene calls are TRBV19 and TRBJ1-6, with 10 bases identical to TRBD1. The V and J ends lost 4 bases and 11 bases, in that order; junction bases with no gene match: 11. Per the germline V gene, CDR1 is LNHDA and CDR2 is SQIVND (reference sequence). The CDR3 loop spans 16 amino acids. The CDR3 is CASSTTKTGGRAPLHF. The CDR3 nucleotides are TGTGCCAGTAGTACAACCAAGACAGGGGGCAGGGCACCCCTCCACTTT.

The rearrangement links TRBV5-1 to TRBJ2-5; 10 bases agree with TRBD2. J gave up 5 bases and V 4 bases, and 11 bases lay outside the gene matches. The CDR3 consists of 16 residues. Germline CDR1 SGHRS, CDR2 YFSETQ. This CDR3 reads CASSPVLGSGRETQYF. As DNA, the CDR3 is TGCGCCAGCAGCCCGGTCTTGGGTAGCGGGAGGGAGACCCAGTACTTC.

A few counts support this clone. The chain carries TRBV2 and TRBJ2-2; D possibly corresponds to TRBD1 (6 bases). The CDR3 length is 14 residues. V lost 6 bases to trimming and J lost 4 bases, with 12 bases between them. Germline CDR1 is SNHLY and CDR2 is FYNNEI. The DNA of the CDR3 is TGTGCCAGCAGATTACAGGGTCCCACCGGGGAGCTGTTTTTT. Translation: CASRLQGPTGELFF.

The rearrangement joins TRBV7-9 to TRBJ1-2, with a possible D match to TRBD1 (6 bases). Per germline, CDR1 SEHNR and CDR2 FQNEAQ (reference sequence). The ends were cut back, 5 bases at V and 6 bases at J, with 10 bases in the middle. This CDR3 region has 12 residues. This CDR3 is CASSRDTNGYTF. The CDR3 nucleotides read TGTGCCAGCAGCCGGGACACCAATGGCTACACCTTC.

Only a few counts were recorded for this clone. The genes are TRBV27 and TRBJ1-4, with a weak D call TRBD1 (5 bases). Germline V gives CDR1 MNHEY, CDR2 SMNVEV (reference sequence). The V end was cut by 6 bases, the J end by 4 bases, with 12 bases between. This CDR3 is 14 amino acids long. The CDR3 DNA sequence: TGTGCCAGCAGGGCAGGGTGGGGTAATGAAAAACTGTTTTTT. Residues: CASRAGWGNEKLFF.

This clone was found a few times. The chain joins TRBV6-1 to TRBJ2-7, with TRBD1 as a possible D gene (5 bases). The CDR3 has 13 residues. Germline V gives CDR1 MNHNS, CDR2 SASEGT. The V and J ends lost 1 base and 2 bases respectively, with 6 bases between them. The CDR3 region is CASSEDRTYEQYF. CDR3 nucleotide sequence: TGTGCCAGCAGTGAAGACAGGACCTACGAGCAGTACTTC.

V and J are TRBV2 and TRBJ2-1; D possibly corresponds to TRBD1 (6 bases). Between the trimmed V and J ends, which lost 2 bases and 0 bases, there was a span of 8 bases. Germline CDR1 SNHLY, CDR2 FYNNEI. The CDR3 consists of 15 residues. CDR3 nucleotide sequence: TGTGCCAGCAGTGAATCAGGGGCCTCCTACAATGAGCAGTTCTTC. It codes for CASSESGASYNEQFF.

CDR3 residues: CASSPQGLSSYEQYF. The CDR3, as DNA: TGTGCCAGCAGCCCCCAGGGGCTGAGCTCCTACGAGCAGTACTTC. The J gene is TRBJ2-7, the V gene TRBV9, with a tentative D call TRBD1 (6 bases). Germline-derived CDR1 and CDR2 are SGDLS and YYNGEE. This CDR3 has 15 amino acids. Trimming shortened V by 4 bases and J by 0 bases, and 14 bases separated the two germline ends. The variable domain in full, completed from reference TRBV9 and TRBJ2-7, reads DSGVTQTPKHLITATGQRVTLRCSPRSGDLSVYWYQQSLDQGLQFLIQYYNGEERAKGNILERFSAQQFPDLHSELNLSSLELGDSALYFCASSPQGLSSYEQYFGPGTRLTVT.

CDR3 region: CASSSPRRGGNTIYF. The CDR3 bases are TGTGCCAGCAGTTCCCCTCGCAGGGGAGGAAACACCATATATTTT. The chain has TRBV6-5 and TRBJ1-3; a weak D match, TRBD1 (6 bases). The germline V gene encodes CDR1 MNHEY and CDR2 SVGAGI. V gave up 4 bases and J gave up 4 bases, with 14 bases separating them. The length of the CDR3 is 15 residues.

This clone has only a few counts. This chain connects TRBV7-2 to TRBJ2-5; 12 nucleotides align to TRBD2. Germline values: CDR1 SGHTA, CDR2 FQGNSA. The CDR3 spans 14 residues. V was clipped by 4 bases and J by 3 bases; unmatched bases: 0. Written as DNA, the CDR3 is TGTGCCAGCAGCTGGACTAGCGGGGAAGAGACCCAGTACTTC. It yields the protein CASSWTSGEETQYF.

This clone was counted between two and nine times. The genes are TRBV5-1 and TRBJ1-2; no definite D call. The CDR3 is made up of 15 amino acids. Trimming removed 4 bases from V and 4 bases from J, with 17 bases in between. Germline-derived CDR1 and CDR2 are SGHRS and YFSETQ. Here the CDR3 reads CASSLVSTEPYGYTF. The CDR3 bases are TGCGCCAGCAGCCTAGTCTCGACGGAGCCCTATGGCTACACCTTC.

The CDR3 is CASSESLRGGYTF. The DNA for the CDR3 is TGTGCCAGCAGTGAATCGCTTAGGGGCGGCTACACCTTC. The chain recombines TRBV25-1 with TRBJ1-2; a weak D match, TRBD1 (5 bases). The length of the CDR3 is 13 residues. The ends were cut back, 1 base at V and 8 bases at J, with 11 bases in the middle. Looked up from germline, CDR1 is MGHDK and CDR2 is SYGVNS.

This chain connects TRBV2 to TRBJ2-3; 10 bases align to TRBD1. Trimming cost V 0 bases and J 2 bases; bases outside gene matches: 5. CDR1 is SNHLY and CDR2 is FYNNEI in the germline V gene. The CDR3 runs to 17 residues. DNA of the CDR3: TGTGCCAGCAGTGAAGCCCCGGGACAGGGGAACACAGATACGCAGTATTTT. Amino acids: CASSEAPGQGNTDTQYF.